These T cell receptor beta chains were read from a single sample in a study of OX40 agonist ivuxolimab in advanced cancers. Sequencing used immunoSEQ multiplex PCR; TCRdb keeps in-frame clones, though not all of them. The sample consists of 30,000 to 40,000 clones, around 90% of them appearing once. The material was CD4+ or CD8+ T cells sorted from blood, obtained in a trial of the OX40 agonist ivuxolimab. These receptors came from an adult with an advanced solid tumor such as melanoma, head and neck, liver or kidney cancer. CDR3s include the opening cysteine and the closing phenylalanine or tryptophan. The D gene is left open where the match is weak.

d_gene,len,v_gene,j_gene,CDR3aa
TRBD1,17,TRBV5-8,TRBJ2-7,CASTGQGGLLQSYEQYF
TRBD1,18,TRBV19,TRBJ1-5,CASRHALGDRGPGQPQHF
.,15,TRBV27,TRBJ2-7,CASSLSYAWKGEQYF
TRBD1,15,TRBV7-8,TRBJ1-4,CASSLLGQPNEKLFF
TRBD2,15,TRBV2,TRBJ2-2,CASGKSGSSSGELFF
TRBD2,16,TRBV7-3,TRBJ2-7,CASSLGGSGSAYEQYF
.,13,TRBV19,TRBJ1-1,CASSPGRNTEAFF
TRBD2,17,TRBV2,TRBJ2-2,CASTSGLAGANTGELFF
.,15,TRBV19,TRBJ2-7,CASSTVGQPVYEQYF
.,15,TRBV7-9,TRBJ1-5,CASSSWDGYNQPQHF
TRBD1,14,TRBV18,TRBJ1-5,CASSAQGVDQPQHF
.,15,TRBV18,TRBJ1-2,CASSPREEIGYGYTF
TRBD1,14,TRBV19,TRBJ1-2,CASRGLQGDYGYTF
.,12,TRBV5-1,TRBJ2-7,CASSFQGTEQYF
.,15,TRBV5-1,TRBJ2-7,CASSLEQGGLYEQYF
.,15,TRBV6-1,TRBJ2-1,CASRPTSSSYNEQFF
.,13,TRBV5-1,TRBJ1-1,CASSPRGDTEAFF
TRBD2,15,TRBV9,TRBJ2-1,CASSLRLAVGNEQFF
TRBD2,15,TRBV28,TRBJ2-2,CASSPPTSEGGELFF
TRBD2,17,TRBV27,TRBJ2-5,CASSSKAGGGRRETQYF
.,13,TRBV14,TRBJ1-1,CASSLYPNTEAFF
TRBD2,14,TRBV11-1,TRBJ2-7,CASQTSGSPYEQYF
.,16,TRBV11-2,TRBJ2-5,CASSLELGSRKETQYF
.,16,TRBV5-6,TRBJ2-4,CASSLDSRSAKNIQYF
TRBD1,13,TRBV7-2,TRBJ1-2,CASSSYGQGSYTF
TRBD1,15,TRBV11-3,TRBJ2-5,CASSLAGQGRETQYF
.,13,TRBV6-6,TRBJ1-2,CASSYSAGYGYTF
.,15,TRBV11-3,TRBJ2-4,CASSLAGLAKNIQYF
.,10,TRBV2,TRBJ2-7,CASGLYEQYF
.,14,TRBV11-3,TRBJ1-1,CASSFTGSNTEAFF
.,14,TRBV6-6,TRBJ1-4,CASSVGGTNEKLFF